The source of this T cell receptor (beta chain) is a study of blood T cell repertoires in COVID-19. Study summary: Acute and convalescent COVID-19 samples came from the United States, Italy and Spain. Sample material is recorded as cDNA or gDNA derived from T cells, B-cell-depleted T cells, or PBMCs.

In the study's own analysis: Reference gene primer amplification yielded estimated nucleated cell counts. The data were produced by immunoSEQ multiplex PCR, yet TCRdb's version contains in-frame clones alone and is incomplete. The DNA was the basis for D and trimming; V, J and clone size are from that table. The sample holds 50,000 to 60,000 clones, 83% seen once. The CDR3 contains 12 residues. Germline CDR1 reads SQVTM; CDR2 reads ANQGSEA. V was trimmed by 4 bases and J by 2 bases, leaving 9 bases between them. This sequence was found in a man aged 35 to 55 with acute or convalescent COVID-19. V usage is TRBV29-1 and J usage is TRBJ2-7; TRBD2 might be the D (6 bases). The sequenced sample consisted of peripheral blood. The CDR3 is CSVGGEAYEQYF. CDR3 nucleotides: TGCAGCGTTGGGGGGGAAGCCTACGAGCAGTACTTC.